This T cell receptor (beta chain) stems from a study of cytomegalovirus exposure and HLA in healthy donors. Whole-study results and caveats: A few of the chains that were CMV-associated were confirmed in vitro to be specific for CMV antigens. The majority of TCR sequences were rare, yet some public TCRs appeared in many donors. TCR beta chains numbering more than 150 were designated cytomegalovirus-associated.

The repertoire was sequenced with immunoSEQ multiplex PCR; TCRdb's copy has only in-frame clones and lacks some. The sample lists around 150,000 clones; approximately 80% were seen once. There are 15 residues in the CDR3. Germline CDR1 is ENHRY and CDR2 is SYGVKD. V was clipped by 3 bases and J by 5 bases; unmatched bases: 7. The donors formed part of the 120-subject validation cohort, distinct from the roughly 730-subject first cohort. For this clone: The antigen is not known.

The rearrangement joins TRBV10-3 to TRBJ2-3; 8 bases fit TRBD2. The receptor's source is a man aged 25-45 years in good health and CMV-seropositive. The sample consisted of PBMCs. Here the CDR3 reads CAISDTSGTRDTQYF. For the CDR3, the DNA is TGTGCCATCAGTGATACTAGCGGAACCCGAGATACGCAGTATTTT.